This TCR beta chain was found in a study of blood T cell repertoires in COVID-19. In the study overall: Sites across the United States, Italy and Spain contributed samples from acute and convalescent COVID-19. T cells, B-cell-depleted T cells, or PBMCs provided the cDNA or gDNA that served as material.

Points on this clone: This sample also contains other DNA sequences that code for the same CDR3.

The authors' processing: From reference gene primer amplification, estimates of nucleated cell counts were derived. Assay used: immunoSEQ multiplex PCR; TCRdb lists only in-frame clones, some missing. V, J and clone size derive from that table, while D and trimming were established from the DNA sequence. The sample lists roughly 200,000 clones, 65% to 85% occurring once. The receptor was derived from a woman older than 75 with acute or convalescent COVID-19. The specimen sequenced was peripheral blood.

CDR3 bases: TGCGCCAGCAGCTTGGCGGGTTCTGGGGCCAACGTCCTGACTTTC. Amino acid sequence: CASSLAGSGANVLTF. This chain uses TRBV5-1 with TRBJ2-6; D is uncertain. The CDR3 totals 15 residues. V dropped 0 bases and J dropped 1 base, with 5 bases sitting between them. The germline gives CDR1 SGHRS, CDR2 YFSETQ. Full variable domain (remainder filled in from reference TRBV5-1 and TRBJ2-6): KAGVTQTPRYLIKTRGQQVTLSCSPISGHRSVSWYQQTPGQGLQFLFEYFSETQRNKGNFPGRFSGRQFSNSRSEMNVSTLELGDSALYLCASSLAGSGANVLTFGAGSRLTVL.